This T cell receptor beta chain was found in a study of human T cells and chemical hapten exposure. Study-wide results and caveats: Sensitization with DPC brought no change to TCRs above 1 in 1000 in frequency.

In the source study's methods: About 97,000 TCRs per sample was the median, with a range of about 20,000 to 690,600. A single record per CDR3 protein comes from TCRdb applying MiXCR to the 5' RACE reads. The V and J calls were not made by the authors but by TCRdb's processing. The table includes about 110,000 distinct CDR3 sequences, around a fifth detected once. This clonotype came up once. The antigen is not known. Germline-derived CDR1 and CDR2 are SGHRS and YFSETQ. The CDR3 has 12 residues. The germline V and J ends were trimmed by 4 bases and 6 bases, with 8 bases remaining between them. The template was total RNA from unfractionated whole blood.

The sequence was collected from a human donor in good health. The chain is built from TRBV5-1 and TRBJ1-3; the D is unclear. This CDR3 is CASSGGSNTIYF. The CDR3 DNA is TGCGCCAGCAGCGGTGGTTCAAACACCATATATTTT.